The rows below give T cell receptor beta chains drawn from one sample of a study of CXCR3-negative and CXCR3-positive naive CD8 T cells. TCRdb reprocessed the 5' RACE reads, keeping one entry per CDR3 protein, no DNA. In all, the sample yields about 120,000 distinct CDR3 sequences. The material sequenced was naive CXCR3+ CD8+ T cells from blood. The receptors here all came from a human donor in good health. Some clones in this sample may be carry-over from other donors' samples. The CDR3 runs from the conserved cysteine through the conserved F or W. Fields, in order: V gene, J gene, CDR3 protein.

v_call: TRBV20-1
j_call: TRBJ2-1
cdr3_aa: CSASGLAGRTSSYNEQFF

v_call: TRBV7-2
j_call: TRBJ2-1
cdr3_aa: CASSLGSGGEQFF

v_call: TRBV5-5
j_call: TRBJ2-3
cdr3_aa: CASSFLGLAGVGLTTDTQYF

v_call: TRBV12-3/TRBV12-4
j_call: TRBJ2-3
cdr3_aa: CASSLGGEGRTQYF

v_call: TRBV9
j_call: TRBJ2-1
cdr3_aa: CASSVGLAGDYNEQFF

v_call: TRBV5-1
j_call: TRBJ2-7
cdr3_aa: CASSPTPSYEQYF

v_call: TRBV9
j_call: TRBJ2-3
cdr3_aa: CASSVDELGLEAHTQYF

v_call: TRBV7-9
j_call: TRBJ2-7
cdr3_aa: CASSLVEDMGNEQYF

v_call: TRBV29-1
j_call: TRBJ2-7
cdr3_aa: CSVEETVSYEQYF

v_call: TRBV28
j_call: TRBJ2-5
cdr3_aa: CASIPFGTGWSETQYF

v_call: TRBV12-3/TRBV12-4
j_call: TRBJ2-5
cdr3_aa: CASSLFPPALGAKKKETQYF

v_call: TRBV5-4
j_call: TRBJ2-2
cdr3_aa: CASSFGRELFF

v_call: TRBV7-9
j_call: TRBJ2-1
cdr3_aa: CASSSPQTNYNEQFF

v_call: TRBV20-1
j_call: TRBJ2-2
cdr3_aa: CSARVVAGGTGELFF

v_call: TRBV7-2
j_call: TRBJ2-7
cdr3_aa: CAVGGALYEQYF

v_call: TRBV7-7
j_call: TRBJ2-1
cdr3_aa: CASSLSGPNEQFF

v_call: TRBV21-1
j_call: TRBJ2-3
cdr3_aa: CASSPLRDRGTDTQYF

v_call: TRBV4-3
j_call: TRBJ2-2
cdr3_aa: CASSFTGAGELFF

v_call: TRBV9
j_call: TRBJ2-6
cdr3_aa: CASSVNRNSGANVLTF

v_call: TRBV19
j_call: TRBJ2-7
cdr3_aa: CASSMVFGGGDTLWDEQYF

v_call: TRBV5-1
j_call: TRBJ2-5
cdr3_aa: CASRETGSETQYF

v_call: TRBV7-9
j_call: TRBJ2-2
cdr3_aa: CASSLIFFTSWGADTGELLF

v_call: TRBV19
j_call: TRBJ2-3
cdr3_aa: CASGTSPTDTQYF

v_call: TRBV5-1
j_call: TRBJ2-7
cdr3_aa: CASSLAGGGPNEQYF

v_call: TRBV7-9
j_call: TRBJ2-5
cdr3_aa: CASSSGLAGSLARETQYF

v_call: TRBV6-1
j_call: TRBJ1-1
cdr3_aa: CASVRGHTEAFF

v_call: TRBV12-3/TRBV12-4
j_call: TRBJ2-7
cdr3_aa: CASSFPQGEQYF

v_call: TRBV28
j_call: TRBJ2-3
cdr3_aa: CASSYTGGQDTQYF

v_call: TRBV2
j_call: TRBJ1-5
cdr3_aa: CASEWGSNQPQHF

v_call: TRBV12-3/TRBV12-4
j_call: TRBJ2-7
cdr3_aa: CASSYRGLAYEQYF

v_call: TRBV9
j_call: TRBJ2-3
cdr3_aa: CASSVAALAPDTQYF

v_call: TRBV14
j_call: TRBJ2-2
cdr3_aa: CASSQDAWGEQTGELFF

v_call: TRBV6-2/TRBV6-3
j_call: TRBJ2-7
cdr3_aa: CASREHGLGDPYEQYF

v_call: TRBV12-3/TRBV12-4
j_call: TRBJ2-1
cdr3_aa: CASSPVGSYNEQFF

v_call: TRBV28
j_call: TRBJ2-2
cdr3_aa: CASRSGTVNTGELFF

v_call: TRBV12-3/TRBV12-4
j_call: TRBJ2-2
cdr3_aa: CASRVQGRTGELFF

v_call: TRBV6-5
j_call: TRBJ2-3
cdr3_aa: CASSEDSGGYTDTQYF

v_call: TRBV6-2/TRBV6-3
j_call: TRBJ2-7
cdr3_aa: CASSLNPDRGSFYEQYF

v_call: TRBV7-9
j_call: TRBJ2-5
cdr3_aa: CASSPLTGGSETQYF

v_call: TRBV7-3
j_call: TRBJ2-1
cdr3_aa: CASSLIVGTGNNEQFF